The 12 T cell receptor beta chains below were found in one sample sequenced in a study of response to subunit inactivated influenza vaccine. Each CDR3 protein gets one entry after TCRdb re-called the RT-PCR reads with MiXCR. The table includes about 520,000 distinct CDR3 sequences, approximately 7.7% detected once. Sequencing used PBMCs from blood, obtained roughly 24 months after vaccination. The origin of the receptors is a man aged 50-75 years who received an inactivated influenza vaccine.

V usage is TRBV28 and J usage is TRBJ1-2; possible D gene TRBD1, 6 bases. The CDR3 has 15 residues. Trimming left V 2 bases short and J 2 bases short, with 12 bases between. Germline V gene data show CDR1 as MDHEN and CDR2 as SYDVKM. CDR3 in amino acids: CASSLGGNLNYGYTF. The CDR3 region has the DNA TGTGCCAGCAGTTTAGGGGGCAATCTGAACTATGGCTACACCTTC.

This clonotype appeared many times. V gene TRBV6-2 or TRBV6-3 combines with J gene TRBJ1-1; D gene unclear. CDR3 size: 11 residues. V lost 5 bases to trimming and J lost 1 base, with 2 bases between them. Germline V gene data show CDR1 as MNHEY and CDR2 as SVGEGT. The CDR3 DNA follows: TGTGCCAGCAGTACGAACACTGAAGCTTTCTTT. It codes for CASSTNTEAFF.

The chain links TRBV6-2 or TRBV6-3 to TRBJ2-7; no clear D. Germline values: CDR1 MNHEY, CDR2 SVGEGT. With 6 bases removed from V and 3 bases from J, the gap between germline ends came to 18 bases. The CDR3 totals 15 residues. The CDR3 DNA follows: TGTGCCAGCAGATCCGAAGGACCGCTTGTCTACGAGCAGTACTTC. It codes for CASRSEGPLVYEQYF.

The rearrangement joins TRBV20-1 to TRBJ1-5; no reliable D call. This CDR3 region has 15 residues. The V end lost 2 bases, the J end lost 0 bases, and 11 bases lay between the germline ends. Germline V gene lookup returns CDR1 DFQATT and CDR2 SNEGSKA (reference sequence). The DNA for the CDR3 is TGCAGTGCTAGAACGGGAACGTATAGCAATCAGCCCCAGCATTTT. This codes for CSARTGTYSNQPQHF.

This clonotype was counted between two and nine times. V and J are TRBV7-9 and TRBJ2-7; D is unclear. Germline V gene data show CDR1 as SEHNR and CDR2 as FQNEAQ (reference sequence). V was trimmed by 0 bases and J by 9 bases, leaving 12 bases between them. This CDR3 region has 13 residues. The CDR3, as DNA: TGTGCCAGCAGCTTAGCGCAGAGCGAGGTGCAGTACTTC. It yields the protein CASSLAQSEVQYF. Variable domain in full (rest from reference TRBV7-9 and TRBJ2-7): DTGVSQNPRHKITKRGQNVTFRCDPISEHNRLYWYRQTLGQGPEFLTYFQNEAQLEKSRLLSDRFSAERPKGSFSTLEIQRTEQGDSAMYLCASSLAQSEVQYFGPGTRLTVT.

Ten or more counts support this clonotype. The chain combines TRBV27 with TRBJ2-5; TRBD1 agrees at 7 bases. The ends lost 2 bases at V and 5 bases at J; junction bases unmatched: 2. This CDR3 contains 13 residues. The V gene's germline CDR1 is MNHEY and CDR2 SMNVEV (reference sequence). The CDR3 nucleotides read TGTGCCAGCAGTTTAGTCAGGGGGGAGACCCAGTACTTC. Its protein product is CASSLVRGETQYF.

The chain combines TRBV23-1 with TRBJ2-6, with 10 bases identical to TRBD1. TRBV23-1 is an ORF, with its function uncertain. CDR3 length: 18 residues. With 8 bases clipped from V and 3 bases from J, the junction kept 13 bases outside the gene matches. The CDR3 here is CASANWTGGISGANVLTF. In nucleotides, the CDR3 is TGCGCCAGCGCCAATTGGACAGGGGGTATTAGTGGGGCCAACGTCCTGACTTTC.

This clonotype has at least ten counts. V gene TRBV18 combines with J gene TRBJ2-3; D uncertain. From germline, CDR1 is KGHSH and CDR2 LQKENI. V shed 3 bases and J shed 4 bases, with 2 bases lying between them. This CDR3 has 11 residues. The CDR3 region is CASSPSDTQYF. CDR3 DNA: TGTGCCAGCTCACCGTCAGATACGCAGTATTTT.

This clonotype was seen more than once but under ten times. This CDR3 is CANSPGQLLSNQPQHF. The CDR3 nucleotides are TGTGCCAACTCGCCGGGACAGCTGCTTAGCAATCAGCCCCAGCATTTT. This chain uses TRBV28 with TRBJ1-5; TRBD1 matches 7 bases. Per the germline V gene, CDR1 is MDHEN and CDR2 is SYDVKM. This CDR3 has 16 amino acids. V lost 10 bases to trimming and J lost 0 bases; unmatched junction nucleotides: 12.

The genes are TRBV12-3 or TRBV12-4 and TRBJ2-3, with TRBD2 as a possible D gene (7 bases). V lost 4 bases and J 4 bases, leaving 15 bases between the germline ends. The CDR3 consists of 15 residues. CDR3 DNA: TGTGCCAGCAGTTCCCCGGGGGGCCGTGCAGATACGCAGTATTTT. As protein: CASSSPGGRADTQYF.

This clonotype was detected many times. V gene TRBV12-3 or TRBV12-4 combines with J gene TRBJ2-4, with D uncertain. Trimming took off 5 bases at V and 0 bases at J, with 14 bases between the two ends. This CDR3 has 16 residues. The CDR3 coding sequence is TGTGCCAGCAGTACCATGGGCCACATAGCCAAAAACATTCAGTACTTC. Translation: CASSTMGHIAKNIQYF.

This clonotype was picked up a small number of times. The J gene is TRBJ2-3, the V gene TRBV7-2; TRBD2 aligns across 10 bases. The germline gives CDR1 SGHTA, CDR2 FQGNSA. The CDR3 extends over 16 amino acids. The trim removed 3 bases at V and 7 bases at J, leaving 10 bases unmatched. This chain's CDR3 is CASSFGIAGGENTQYF. The CDR3 DNA is TGTGCCAGCAGCTTCGGAATAGCGGGGGGTGAGAATACGCAGTATTTT. Full variable domain (remainder filled in from reference TRBV7-2 and TRBJ2-3): GAGVSQSPSNKVTEKGKDVELRCDPISGHTALYWYRQSLGQGLEFLIYFQGNSAPDKSGLPSDRFSAERTGGSVSTLTIQRTQQEDSAVYLCASSFGIAGGENTQYFGPGTRLTVL.